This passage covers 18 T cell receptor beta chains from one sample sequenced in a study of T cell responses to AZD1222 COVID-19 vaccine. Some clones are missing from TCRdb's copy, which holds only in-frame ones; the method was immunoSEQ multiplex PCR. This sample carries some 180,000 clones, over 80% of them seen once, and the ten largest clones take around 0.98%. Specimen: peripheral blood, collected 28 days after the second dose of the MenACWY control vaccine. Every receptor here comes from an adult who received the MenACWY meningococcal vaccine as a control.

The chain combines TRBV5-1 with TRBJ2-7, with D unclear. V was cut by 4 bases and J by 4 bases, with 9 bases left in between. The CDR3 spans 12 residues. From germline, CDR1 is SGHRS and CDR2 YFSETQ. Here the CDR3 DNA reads TGCGCCAGCAGCCGCCCCCCGTACGAGCAGTACTTC. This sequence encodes CASSRPPYEQYF.

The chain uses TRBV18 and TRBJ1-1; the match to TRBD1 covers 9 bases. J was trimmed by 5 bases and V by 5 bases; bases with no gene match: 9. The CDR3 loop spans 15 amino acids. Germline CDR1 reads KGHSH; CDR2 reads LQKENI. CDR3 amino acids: CASSGQTGGKTEAFF. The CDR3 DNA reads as TGTGCCAGCTCAGGCCAGACAGGGGGAAAGACTGAAGCTTTCTTT.

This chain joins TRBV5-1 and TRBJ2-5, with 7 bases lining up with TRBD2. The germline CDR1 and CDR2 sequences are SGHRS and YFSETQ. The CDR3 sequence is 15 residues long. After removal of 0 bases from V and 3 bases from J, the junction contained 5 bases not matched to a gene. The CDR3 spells CASSLVAGREETQYF. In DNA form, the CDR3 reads TGCGCCAGCAGCTTGGTGGCGGGGAGGGAAGAGACCCAGTACTTC.

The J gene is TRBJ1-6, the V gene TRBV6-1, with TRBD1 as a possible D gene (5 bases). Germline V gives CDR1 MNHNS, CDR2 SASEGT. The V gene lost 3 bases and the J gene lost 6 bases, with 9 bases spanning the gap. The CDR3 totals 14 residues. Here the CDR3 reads CASSDPGGNSPLHF. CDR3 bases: TGTGCCAGCAGTGATCCCGGGGGTAATTCACCCCTCCACTTT.

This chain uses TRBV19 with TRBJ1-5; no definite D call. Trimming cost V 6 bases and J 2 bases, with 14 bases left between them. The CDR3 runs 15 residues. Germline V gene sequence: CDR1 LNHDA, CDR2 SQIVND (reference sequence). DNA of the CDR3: TGTGCCAGTAGCTCACAAGCCTGGGGCAATCAGCCCCAGCATTTT. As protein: CASSSQAWGNQPQHF.

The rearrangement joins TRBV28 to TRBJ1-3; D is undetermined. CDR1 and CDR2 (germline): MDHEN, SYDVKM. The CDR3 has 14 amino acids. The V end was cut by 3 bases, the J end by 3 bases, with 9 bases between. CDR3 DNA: TGTGCCAGCAGTTTTTCCCAGATTGGAAACACCATATATTTT. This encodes CASSFSQIGNTIYF.

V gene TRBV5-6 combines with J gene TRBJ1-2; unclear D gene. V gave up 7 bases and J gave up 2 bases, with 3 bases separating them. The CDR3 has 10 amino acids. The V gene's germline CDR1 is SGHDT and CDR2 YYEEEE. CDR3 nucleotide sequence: TGTGCCAGCGGAAACTATGGCTACACCTTC. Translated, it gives CASGNYGYTF.

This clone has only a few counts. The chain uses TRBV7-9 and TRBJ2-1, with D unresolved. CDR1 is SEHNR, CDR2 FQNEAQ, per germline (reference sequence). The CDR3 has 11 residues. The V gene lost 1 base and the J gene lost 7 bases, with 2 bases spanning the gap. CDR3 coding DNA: TGTGCCAGCAGCTTAGGTAATGAGCAGTTCTTC. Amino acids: CASSLGNEQFF.

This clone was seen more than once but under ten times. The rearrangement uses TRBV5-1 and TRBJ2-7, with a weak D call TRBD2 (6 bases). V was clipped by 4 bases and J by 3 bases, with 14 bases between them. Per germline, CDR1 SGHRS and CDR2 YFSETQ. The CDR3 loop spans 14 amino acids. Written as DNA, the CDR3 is TGCGCCAGCAGCCCGGGGGTGGTAGTCTACGAGCAGTACTTC. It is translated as CASSPGVVVYEQYF. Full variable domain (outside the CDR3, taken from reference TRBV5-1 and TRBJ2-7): KAGVTQTPRYLIKTRGQQVTLSCSPISGHRSVSWYQQTPGQGLQFLFEYFSETQRNKGNFPGRFSGRQFSNSRSEMNVSTLELGDSALYLCASSPGVVVYEQYFGPGTRLTVT.

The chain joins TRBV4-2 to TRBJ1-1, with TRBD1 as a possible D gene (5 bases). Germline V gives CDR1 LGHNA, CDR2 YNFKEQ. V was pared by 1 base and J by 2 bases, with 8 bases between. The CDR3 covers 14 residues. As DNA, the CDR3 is TGTGCCAGCAGCCAAGCCGGGACCAACACTGAAGCTTTCTTT. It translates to CASSQAGTNTEAFF.

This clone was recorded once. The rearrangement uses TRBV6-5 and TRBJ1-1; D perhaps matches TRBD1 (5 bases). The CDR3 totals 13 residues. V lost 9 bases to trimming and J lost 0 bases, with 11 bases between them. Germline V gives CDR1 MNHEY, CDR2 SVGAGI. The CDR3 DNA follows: TGTGCCAGTTCGCGGGGGATGAACACTGAAGCTTTCTTT. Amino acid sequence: CASSRGMNTEAFF.

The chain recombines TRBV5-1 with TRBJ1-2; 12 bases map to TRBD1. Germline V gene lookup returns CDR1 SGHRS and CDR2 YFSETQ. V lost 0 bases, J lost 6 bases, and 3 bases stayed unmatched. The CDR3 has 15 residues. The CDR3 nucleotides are TGCGCCAGCAGCTTGGTGGGACAGGGGGCGAATGGCTACACCTTC. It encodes CASSLVGQGANGYTF. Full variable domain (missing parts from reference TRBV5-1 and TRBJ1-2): KAGVTQTPRYLIKTRGQQVTLSCSPISGHRSVSWYQQTPGQGLQFLFEYFSETQRNKGNFPGRFSGRQFSNSRSEMNVSTLELGDSALYLCASSLVGQGANGYTFGSGTRLTVV.

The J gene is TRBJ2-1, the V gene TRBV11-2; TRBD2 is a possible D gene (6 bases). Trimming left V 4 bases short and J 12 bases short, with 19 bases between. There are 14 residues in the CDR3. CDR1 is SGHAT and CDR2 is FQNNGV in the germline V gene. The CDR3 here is CASSSDIAVRMQFF. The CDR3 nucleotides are TGTGCCAGCAGCTCCGACATAGCGGTTCGCATGCAGTTCTTC.

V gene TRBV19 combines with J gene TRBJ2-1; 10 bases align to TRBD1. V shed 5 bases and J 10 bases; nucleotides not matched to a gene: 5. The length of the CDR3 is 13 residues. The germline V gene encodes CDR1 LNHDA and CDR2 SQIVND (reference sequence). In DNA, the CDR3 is TGTGCCAGTAGTGAACCGGGACAGGGGGAGCAGTTCTTC. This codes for CASSEPGQGEQFF.

The chain's CDR3 is CASSYAQVKAFF. The CDR3 coding sequence is TGTGCCAGCAGTTACGCGCAGGTCAAAGCTTTCTTT. The rearrangement links TRBV6-2 or TRBV6-3 to TRBJ1-1; D is undetermined. V lost 2 bases and J 9 bases, leaving 10 bases between the germline ends. This CDR3 is built from 12 residues. Germline assignment: CDR1 MNHEY and CDR2 SVGEGT.

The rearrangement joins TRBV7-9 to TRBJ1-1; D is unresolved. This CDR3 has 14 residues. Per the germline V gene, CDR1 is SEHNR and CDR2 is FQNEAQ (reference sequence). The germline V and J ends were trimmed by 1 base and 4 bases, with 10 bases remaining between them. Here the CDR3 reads CASSLVSGSTEAFF. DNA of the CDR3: TGTGCCAGCAGCTTAGTATCTGGGTCCACTGAAGCTTTCTTT.

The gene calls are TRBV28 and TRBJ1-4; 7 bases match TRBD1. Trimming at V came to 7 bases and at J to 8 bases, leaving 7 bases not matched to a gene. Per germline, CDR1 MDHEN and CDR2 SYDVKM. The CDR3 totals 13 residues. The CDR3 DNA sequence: TGTGCCAGCACTCCCGACAGGGTGGAAAAACTGTTTTTT. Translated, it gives CASTPDRVEKLFF.

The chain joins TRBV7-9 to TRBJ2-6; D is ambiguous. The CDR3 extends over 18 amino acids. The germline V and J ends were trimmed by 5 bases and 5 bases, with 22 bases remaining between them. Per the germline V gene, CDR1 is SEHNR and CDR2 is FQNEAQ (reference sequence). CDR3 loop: CASSPSAYMKSRANVLTF. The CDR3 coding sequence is TGTGCCAGCAGCCCAAGTGCATACATGAAAAGTCGGGCCAACGTCCTGACTTTC.